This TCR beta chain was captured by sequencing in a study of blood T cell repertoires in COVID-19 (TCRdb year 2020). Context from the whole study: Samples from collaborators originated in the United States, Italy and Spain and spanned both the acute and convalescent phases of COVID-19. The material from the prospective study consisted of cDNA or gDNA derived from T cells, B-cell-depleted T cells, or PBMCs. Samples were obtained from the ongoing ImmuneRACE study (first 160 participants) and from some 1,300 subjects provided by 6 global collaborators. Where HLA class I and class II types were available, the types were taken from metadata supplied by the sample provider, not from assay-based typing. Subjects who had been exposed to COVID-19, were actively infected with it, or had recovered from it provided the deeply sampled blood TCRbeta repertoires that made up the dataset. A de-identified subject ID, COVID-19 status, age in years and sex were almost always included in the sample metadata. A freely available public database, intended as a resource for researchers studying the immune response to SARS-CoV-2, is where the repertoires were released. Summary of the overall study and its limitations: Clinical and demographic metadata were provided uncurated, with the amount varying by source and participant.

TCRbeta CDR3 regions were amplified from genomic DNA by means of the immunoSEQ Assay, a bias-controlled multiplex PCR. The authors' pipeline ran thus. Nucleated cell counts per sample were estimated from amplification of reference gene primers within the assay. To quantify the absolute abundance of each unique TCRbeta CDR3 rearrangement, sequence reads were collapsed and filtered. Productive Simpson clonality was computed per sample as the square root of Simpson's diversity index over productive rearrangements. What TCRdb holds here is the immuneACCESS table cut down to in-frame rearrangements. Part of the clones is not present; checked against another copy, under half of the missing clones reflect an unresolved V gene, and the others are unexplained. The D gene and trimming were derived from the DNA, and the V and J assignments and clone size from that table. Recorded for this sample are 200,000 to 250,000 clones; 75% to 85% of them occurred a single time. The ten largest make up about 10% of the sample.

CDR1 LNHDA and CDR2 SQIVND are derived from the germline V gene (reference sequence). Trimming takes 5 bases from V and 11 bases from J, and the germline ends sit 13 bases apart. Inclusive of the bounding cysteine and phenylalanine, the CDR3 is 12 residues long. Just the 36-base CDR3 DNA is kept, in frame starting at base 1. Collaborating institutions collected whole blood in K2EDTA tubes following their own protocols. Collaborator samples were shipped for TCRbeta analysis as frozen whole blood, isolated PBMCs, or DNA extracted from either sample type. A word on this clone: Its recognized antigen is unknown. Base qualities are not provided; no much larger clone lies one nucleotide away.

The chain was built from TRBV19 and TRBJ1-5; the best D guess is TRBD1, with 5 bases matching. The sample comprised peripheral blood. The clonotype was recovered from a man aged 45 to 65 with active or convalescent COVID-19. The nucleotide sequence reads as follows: TGTGCCAGTAGTCCCGGGGGGATGGCCCAGCATTTT. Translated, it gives CASSPGGMAQHF.